These 20 T cell receptor beta chains came from one sample sequenced in a study of shared clonotypes between healthy human individuals. Some clones are missing from TCRdb's copy, which holds only in-frame ones; the method was immunoSEQ multiplex PCR. This table holds some 1,100,000 clones, 70% to 80% found once. Material for sequencing was memory CD4+ T cells from PBMCs. Subset indicated: CD45RA-negative fraction. The receptors were sampled from a man aged 18 to 30 in good health. Some clones in this sample may be carry-over from other donors' samples.

The chain uses TRBV11-3 and TRBJ1-6; D gene uncertain. Germline V gene data show CDR1 as SGHNT and CDR2 as YENEEA. V lost 1 base and J lost 10, with 8 bases in between. The CDR3 loop spans 13 amino acids. CDR3 sequence (DNA): TGTGCCAGCAGCTTAGCGGGAGGGTCACCCCTCCACTTT. Translating it yields CASSLAGGSPLHF.

J is TRBJ1-2 and V is TRBV5-4; possibly TRBD1 for D (5 bases). The germline V and J ends were trimmed by 0 bases and 6 bases, with 15 bases remaining between them. There are 15 residues in the CDR3. The germline CDR1 and CDR2 sequences are SGHNT and YYREEE (reference sequence). In DNA form, the CDR3 reads TGTGCCAGCAGCTTGGCGGGGACGGGTGGCGATGGCTACACCTTC. Translation gives CASSLAGTGGDGYTF.

The rearrangement joins TRBV5-4 to TRBJ2-1; 13 bases match TRBD2. Germline assignment: CDR1 SGHNT and CDR2 YYREEE (reference sequence). The CDR3 runs to 17 residues. V was clipped by 4 bases and J by 4 bases; unmatched bases: 8. The CDR3 nucleotides read TGTGCCAGCAGCCTGCCAACTAGCGGGAGGGAGTACAATGAGCAGTTCTTC. Translation gives CASSLPTSGREYNEQFF.

The chain has TRBV5-1 and TRBJ1-3, with TRBD1 matching 7 bases. The CDR3 covers 15 residues. Losses at the gene ends were 4 bases for V and 3 bases for J; bases not matched to a gene: 7. Germline V lookup: CDR1 SGHRS, CDR2 YFSETQ. The CDR3 region has the DNA TGCGCCAGCAGCGCGGGAAGGGGGCTTGGAAACACCATATATTTT. Protein: CASSAGRGLGNTIYF. The full variable domain, completed using reference TRBV5-1 and TRBJ1-3, is KAGVTQTPRYLIKTRGQQVTLSCSPISGHRSVSWYQQTPGQGLQFLFEYFSETQRNKGNFPGRFSGRQFSNSRSEMNVSTLELGDSALYLCASSAGRGLGNTIYFGEGSWLTVV.

The rearrangement joins TRBV10-1 to TRBJ1-5, with D hard to call. CDR1 and CDR2 from the germline V gene are WNHNN and SYGVQD (reference sequence). The CDR3 is 13 residues long. V was trimmed by 4 bases and J by 9 bases, leaving 13 bases between them. The CDR3 DNA reads as TGCGCCAGCAGTGCAGACACCCGGGGGCCCCAGCATTTT. This encodes CASSADTRGPQHF.

The rearrangement uses TRBV9 and TRBJ2-7; 8 bases map to TRBD2. Germline CDR1 is SGDLS and CDR2 is YYNGEE. After removal of 4 bases from V and 2 bases from J, the junction contained 8 bases not matched to a gene. The length of the CDR3 is 15 residues. In nucleotides, the CDR3 is TGTGCCAGCAGCCCCCAGGGACTAGGGACCTACGAGCAGTACTTC. As protein: CASSPQGLGTYEQYF.

This CDR3 reads CASSLRGDEQFF. The CDR3 DNA follows: TGTGCCAGCAGCTTAAGGGGGGATGAGCAGTTCTTC. The chain recombines TRBV7-6 with TRBJ2-1; D is tentatively TRBD1 or TRBD2 (6 bases each). CDR3 size: 12 residues. Germline V gives CDR1 SGHVS, CDR2 FNYEAQ. The V end was cut by 2 bases, the J end by 8 bases, with 7 bases between.

V is TRBV2 and J is TRBJ2-5; weak D call: TRBD2 (5 bases). Germline V gene lookup returns CDR1 SNHLY and CDR2 FYNNEI. V gave up 2 bases and J gave up 4 bases, with 8 bases separating them. The CDR3 length is 13 residues. CDR3 nucleotides: TGTGCCAGCAGTGAAATCCGGGGAGAGACCCAGTACTTC. As protein: CASSEIRGETQYF.

The rearrangement uses TRBV7-3 and TRBJ2-3, with D maybe TRBD2 (6 bases). The CDR3 loop spans 15 amino acids. Trimming pared 5 bases from V and 0 bases from J, leaving 12 bases between. Germline lookup yields CDR1 SGHTA and CDR2 FQGTGA. CDR3 region: CASSAGLYSTDTQYF. The CDR3 nucleotides are TGTGCCAGCAGCGCGGGACTGTATAGCACAGATACGCAGTATTTT.

This clone was detected many times. J is TRBJ2-3 and V is TRBV29-1, with 7 bases lining up with TRBD2. The CDR3 contains 17 residues. J was trimmed by 8 bases and V by 4 bases; bases with no gene match: 21. Germline CDR1 is SQVTM and CDR2 is ANQGSEA. In DNA, the CDR3 is TGCAGCGTTGGAGTTGGTTACGGCGGGAGAGCTTTTGGTACGCAGTATTTT. It translates to CSVGVGYGGRAFGTQYF.

As concerns this clone: Other DNA sequences within the sample encode an identical CDR3. The chain recombines TRBV7-3 with TRBJ2-7, with TRBD1 as a possible D gene (7 bases). The germline CDR1 and CDR2 sequences are SGHTA and FQGTGA. The CDR3 totals 14 residues. V was clipped by 5 bases and J by 2 bases, with 13 bases between them. CDR3 bases: TGTGCCAGCAGCCCCCAGGGGGGCGCCTACGAGCAGTACTTC. It yields the protein CASSPQGGAYEQYF.

About this clone itself: The sample carries other DNA sequences with the same CDR3. The V and J genes are TRBV27 and TRBJ2-5; D remains ambiguous. From germline, CDR1 is MNHEY and CDR2 SMNVEV (reference sequence). V shed 4 bases and J shed 7 bases, with 16 bases lying between them. The CDR3 loop spans 14 amino acids. The CDR3 protein is CASSSLGLVGTQYF. Written as DNA, the CDR3 is TGTGCCAGCAGTTCCCTAGGGCTAGTCGGGACCCAGTACTTC.

The chain uses TRBV7-9 and TRBJ2-7; TRBD1 agrees at 11 bases. This CDR3 region has 15 residues. Trimming removed 5 bases from V and 6 bases from J; junction bases left unmatched: 9. Germline V lookup: CDR1 SEHNR, CDR2 FQNEAQ (reference sequence). The CDR3 spells CASSPGQGARLEQYF. Here the CDR3 DNA reads TGTGCCAGCAGCCCCGGACAGGGGGCGCGGCTCGAGCAGTACTTC.

The chain joins TRBV5-4 to TRBJ1-2, with a tentative D call TRBD1 (6 bases). CDR1 is SGHNT, CDR2 YYREEE, per germline (reference sequence). The CDR3 length is 13 residues. V was trimmed by 1 base and J by 5 bases, leaving 9 bases between them. CDR3 nucleotides: TGTGCCAGCAGCTTGACAGGGATGTATGGCTACACCTTC. Its translation is CASSLTGMYGYTF.

About this clone: The junction departs from the called germline gene at one end, perhaps through a read error. The V call is TRBV6-5, the J call TRBJ1-2; TRBD1 matches at 8 bases. CDR1 is MNHEY, CDR2 SVGAGI, per germline. This CDR3 has 15 residues. CDR3 coding DNA: TGTGCCAGCAGTTACAACTCCGGGACAGGCGTCCTCAACATCTTC. Amino acid sequence: CASSYNSGTGVLNIF.

This sequence joins TRBV7-2 and TRBJ1-5; no clear D. CDR1 SGHTA and CDR2 FQGNSA come from the germline V gene. This CDR3 contains 14 residues. The ends were cut back, 7 bases at V and 3 bases at J, with 13 bases in the middle. The DNA of the CDR3 is TGTGCCAGCAACTACGGAAGGTTCAATCAGCCCCAGCATTTT. It is translated as CASNYGRFNQPQHF.

Of note for this clone: The identical CDR3 is also encoded by other nucleotide sequences in the sample. CDR3 residues: CASSALRETQYF. CDR3 DNA sequence: TGTGCCAGCAGCGCACTGAGAGAGACCCAGTACTTC. The rearrangement links TRBV7-2 to TRBJ2-5; no reliable D call. Germline CDR1 and CDR2: SGHTA and FQGNSA. This CDR3 has 12 residues. V lost 5 bases and J 4 bases, leaving 8 bases between the germline ends.

The gene calls are TRBV28 and TRBJ1-5; perhaps TRBD1 as D (6 bases). Germline CDR1 is MDHEN and CDR2 is SYDVKM. The V and J ends lost 8 bases and 7 bases respectively, with 15 bases between them. The CDR3 sequence is 13 residues long. The CDR3 nucleotides read TGTGCCAGCCATATTCAGGGGAGCCAGCCCCAGCATTTT. Encoded protein: CASHIQGSQPQHF.

V usage is TRBV30 and J usage is TRBJ1-3; D is undetermined. Trimming removed 1 base from V and 4 bases from J, with 14 bases in between. Looked up from germline, CDR1 is GTSNPN and CDR2 is SVGIG (reference sequence). This CDR3 region has 15 residues. The CDR3: CAWSAGRARGNTIYF. In DNA form, the CDR3 reads TGTGCCTGGAGTGCCGGCCGGGCGAGAGGAAACACCATATATTTT.

For this clone: This sample includes further DNA sequences coding for the same CDR3. V gene TRBV4-3 combines with J gene TRBJ2-7; D remains ambiguous. Germline CDR1 reads LGHNA; CDR2 reads YSLEER. V was shortened by 0 bases and J by 6 bases, with 12 bases between the two germline ends. CDR3 length equals 14 residues. The CDR3 DNA sequence: TGCGCCAGCAGCCAAGAGGGGTCGGGCAGCGAGCAGTACTTC. It codes for CASSQEGSGSEQYF.